Described below is a single T cell receptor beta chain sequence and its context. This record belongs to a study of shared clonotypes between healthy human individuals. Each PCR replicate from the sorted subsets contained around 200 ng DNA, which is 25,000 to 30,000 T cell genomes. Only in-frame clones appear in the TCRdb table, and some are missing; sequencing was by immunoSEQ multiplex PCR. The data show some 2.1 million clones, about 94% seen once. Per the germline V gene, CDR1 is SGHAT and CDR2 is FQNNGV. The CDR3 extends over 13 amino acids. Trimming took 5 bases from V and 9 from J, leaving 14 bases between them. Only CD45RO-negative cells positively selected for CCR7 counted as naive CD8 cells, so terminally differentiated effector memory CD45RA+ cells were excluded.

The gene calls are TRBV11-2 and TRBJ2-1; the D is unclear. The origin of this receptor is a man aged 18 to 30 in good health. Some clones in this sample may be carry-over from other donors' samples. The sequenced sample was naive CD8+ T cells from PBMCs. Here the CDR3 reads CASSLWSPPEQFF. As DNA, the CDR3 is TGTGCCAGCAGCCTGTGGAGCCCCCCTGAGCAGTTCTTC.